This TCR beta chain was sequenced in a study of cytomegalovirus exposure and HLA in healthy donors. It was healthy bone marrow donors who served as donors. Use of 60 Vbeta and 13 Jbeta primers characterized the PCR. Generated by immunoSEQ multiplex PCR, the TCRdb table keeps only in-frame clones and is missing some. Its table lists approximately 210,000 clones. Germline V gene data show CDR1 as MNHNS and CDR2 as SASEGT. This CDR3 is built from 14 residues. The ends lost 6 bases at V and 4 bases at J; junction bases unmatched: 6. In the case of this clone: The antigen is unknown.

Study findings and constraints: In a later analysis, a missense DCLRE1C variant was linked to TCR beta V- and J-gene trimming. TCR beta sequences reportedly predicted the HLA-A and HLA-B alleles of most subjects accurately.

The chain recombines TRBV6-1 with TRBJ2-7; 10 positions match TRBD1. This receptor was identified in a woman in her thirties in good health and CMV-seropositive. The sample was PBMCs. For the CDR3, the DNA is TGTGCCAGCAGACGGGGACAGGGGTTTTACGAGCAGTACTTC. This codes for CASRRGQGFYEQYF.